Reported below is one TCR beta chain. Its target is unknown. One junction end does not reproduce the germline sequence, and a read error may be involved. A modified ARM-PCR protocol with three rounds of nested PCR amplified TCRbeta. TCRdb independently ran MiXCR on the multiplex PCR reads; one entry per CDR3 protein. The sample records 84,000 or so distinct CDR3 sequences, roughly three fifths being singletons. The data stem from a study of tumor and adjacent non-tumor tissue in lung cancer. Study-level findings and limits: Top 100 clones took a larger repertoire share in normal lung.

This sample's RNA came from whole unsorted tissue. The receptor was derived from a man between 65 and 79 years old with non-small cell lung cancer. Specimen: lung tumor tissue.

In nucleotides, the CDR3 is TGCGTCAGCAGCCTTTCTCCCTGGACAGCTATTTACGAGCAGTACTTC. Translation: CVSSLSPWTAIYEQYF. The rearrangement joins TRBV4-1 to TRBJ2-7, with D maybe TRBD1 (6 bases). The CDR3 is made up of 16 amino acids. Per germline, CDR1 MGHRA and CDR2 YSYEKL.